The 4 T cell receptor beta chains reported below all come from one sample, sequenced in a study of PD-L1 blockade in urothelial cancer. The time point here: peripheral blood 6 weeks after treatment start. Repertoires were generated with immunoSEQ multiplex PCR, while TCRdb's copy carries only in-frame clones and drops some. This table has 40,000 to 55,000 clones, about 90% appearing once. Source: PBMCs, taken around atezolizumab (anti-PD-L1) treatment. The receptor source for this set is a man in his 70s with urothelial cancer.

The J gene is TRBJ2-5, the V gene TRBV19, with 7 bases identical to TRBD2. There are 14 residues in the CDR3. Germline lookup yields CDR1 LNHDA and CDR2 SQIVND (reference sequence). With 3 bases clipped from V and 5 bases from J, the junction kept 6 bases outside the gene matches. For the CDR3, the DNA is TGTGCCAGTAGTATCAAAGGGAGGGGCGAGACCCAGTACTTC. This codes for CASSIKGRGETQYF. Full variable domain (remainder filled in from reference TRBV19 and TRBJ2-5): DGGITQSPKYLFRKEGQNVTLSCEQNLNHDAMYWYRQDPGQGLRLIYYSQIVNDFQKGDIAEGYSVSREKKESFPLTVTSAQKNPTAFYLCASSIKGRGETQYFGPGTRLLVL.

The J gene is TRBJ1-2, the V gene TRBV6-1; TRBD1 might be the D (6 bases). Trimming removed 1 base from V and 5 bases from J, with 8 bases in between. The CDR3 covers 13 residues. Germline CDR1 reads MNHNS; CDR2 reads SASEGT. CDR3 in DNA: TGTGCCAGCAGTGAAGTTGGACAGTATGGCTACACCTTC. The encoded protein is CASSEVGQYGYTF.

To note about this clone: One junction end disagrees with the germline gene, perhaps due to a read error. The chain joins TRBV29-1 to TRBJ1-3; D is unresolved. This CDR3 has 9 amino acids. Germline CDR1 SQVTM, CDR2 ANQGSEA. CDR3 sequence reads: CSFLSPGDF. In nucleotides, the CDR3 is TGCAGCTTCCTGTCCCCCGGGGATTTT.

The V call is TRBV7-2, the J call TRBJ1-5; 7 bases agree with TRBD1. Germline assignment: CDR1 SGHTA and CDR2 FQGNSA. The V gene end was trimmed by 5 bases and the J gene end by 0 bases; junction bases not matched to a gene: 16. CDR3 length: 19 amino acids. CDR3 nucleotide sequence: TGTGCCAGCAGCATATCAGGGGGGCGAATGAGTAGTAGCAATCAGCCCCAGCATTTT. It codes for CASSISGGRMSSSNQPQHF.